The T cell receptor (beta chain) under discussion was sequenced for a study of graft-versus-host responses after intestinal transplantation. V gave up 6 bases and J gave up 1 base; unmatched junction bases: 6. Per germline, CDR1 SGHRS and CDR2 YFSETQ. CDR3 length: 14 amino acids. Assay: immunoSEQ multiplex PCR; the TCRdb copy retains only in-frame clones and omits some. The data hold about 100,000 clones, with approximately 92% observed a single time. The V and J genes are TRBV5-1 and TRBJ2-7; TRBD2 agrees at 8 bases. The receptor comes from a human patient who received an intestinal transplant, so some T cells may come from the graft donor. The starting material was PBMCs, obtained about 450 days after intestinal transplant. The CDR3 sequence is CASKPAGDSYEQYF. The CDR3 DNA reads TGCGCCAGCAAGCCAGCGGGGGATTCCTACGAGCAGTACTTC.